The clone carrying this TCR beta chain was picked up a small number of times. Its antigen is not identified. Regarding time point: week 23, last vaccination. A 20-mer mutant IDH1 peptide at 300 ug was injected subcutaneously with topical imiquimod. This sample was included in a study of a mutant IDH1 vaccine in newly diagnosed glioma. Study-wide background: Onset of vaccination occurred 4-6 weeks following radiotherapy alone, or with temozolomide cycles. Sex among treated patients split about 62% male, approximately 38% female; mean age was roughly 42 years. Study outcomes and limitations: Among top peripheral T cell clonotypes, changes seemed unrelated to pseudoprogression.

This table comes from immunoSEQ multiplex PCR, and its TCRdb copy is limited to in-frame clones, with some not included. Among 50,000 to 70,000 clones listed, 84% were seen once. Material: PBMCs, obtained from a glioma patient whose treatment included an IDH1 peptide vaccine. The sequence was obtained from a man younger than 35 with glioma.

The CDR3 is CASSYGESYYGYTF. The CDR3 region has the DNA TGTGCCAGCAGTTACGGGGAAAGTTACTATGGCTACACCTTC. This chain uses TRBV6-5 with TRBJ1-2; no firm D call. CDR3 size: 14 residues. In germline, CDR1 is MNHEY, CDR2 SVGAGI. V lost 2 bases to trimming and J lost 3 bases, with 10 bases between them.